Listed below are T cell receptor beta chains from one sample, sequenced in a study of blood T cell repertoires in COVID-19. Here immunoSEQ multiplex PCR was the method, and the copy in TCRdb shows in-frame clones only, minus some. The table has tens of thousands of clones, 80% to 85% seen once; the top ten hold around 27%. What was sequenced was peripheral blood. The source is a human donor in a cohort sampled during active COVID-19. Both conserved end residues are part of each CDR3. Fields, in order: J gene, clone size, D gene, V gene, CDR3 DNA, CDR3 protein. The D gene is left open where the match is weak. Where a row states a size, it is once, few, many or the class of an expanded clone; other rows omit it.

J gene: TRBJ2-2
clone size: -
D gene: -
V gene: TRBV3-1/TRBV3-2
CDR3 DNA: TGTGCCAGCAGCCCCCACCGACTAGGGGGCTTTGTTATTGGCACCGGGGAGCTGTTTTTT
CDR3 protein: CASSPHRLGGFVIGTGELFF

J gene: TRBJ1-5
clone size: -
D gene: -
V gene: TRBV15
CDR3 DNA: TGTGCCACCAGCAGAGATATCAATCAGCCCCAGCATTTT
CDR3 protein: CATSRDINQPQHF

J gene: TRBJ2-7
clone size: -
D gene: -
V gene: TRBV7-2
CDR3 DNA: TGTGCCAGCAGCCCGGAGGGTCAGACCTACGAGCAGTACTTC
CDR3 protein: CASSPEGQTYEQYF

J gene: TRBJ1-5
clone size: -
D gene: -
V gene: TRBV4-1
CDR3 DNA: TGCGCCAGCAGCCAAGGAAGCCAGCCCCAGCATTTT
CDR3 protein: CASSQGSQPQHF

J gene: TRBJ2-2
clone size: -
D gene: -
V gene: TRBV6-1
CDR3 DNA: TGTGCCAGCAGTGAAGCTCCCAGGGCCCTAGTCACCGGGGAGCTGTTTTTT
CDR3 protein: CASSEAPRALVTGELFF

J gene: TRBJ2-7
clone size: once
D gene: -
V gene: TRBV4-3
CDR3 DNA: TGCGCCAGCAGCCAAGATGAAGGGGAACGACCATCCTACGAGCAGTACTTC
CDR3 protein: CASSQDEGERPSYEQYF

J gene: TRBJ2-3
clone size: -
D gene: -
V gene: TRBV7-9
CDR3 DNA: TGTGCCAGCAGCTCCTGGCCGGGGGACGTGCGTCCAGATACGCAGTATTTT
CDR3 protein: CASSSWPGDVRPDTQYF

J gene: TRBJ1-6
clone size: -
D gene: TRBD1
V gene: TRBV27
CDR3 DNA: TGTGCCAGCAGTTCCCGCCGACAGGGGGGCAATAATTCACCCCTCCACTTT
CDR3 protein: CASSSRRQGGNNSPLHF

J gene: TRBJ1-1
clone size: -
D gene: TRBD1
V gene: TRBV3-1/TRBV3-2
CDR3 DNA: TGTGCCAGCAGCCCCTACTTGACAGGGATGAACACTGAAGCTTTCTTT
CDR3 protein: CASSPYLTGMNTEAFF

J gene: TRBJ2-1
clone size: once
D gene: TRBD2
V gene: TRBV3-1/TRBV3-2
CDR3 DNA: TGTGCCAGCAGCCACTCGTCCTTGGGGGCCGGGAGGGATGAGCAGTTCTTC
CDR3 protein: CASSHSSLGAGRDEQFF

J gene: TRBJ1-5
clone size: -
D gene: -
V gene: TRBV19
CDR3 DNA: TGTGCCAGTAGTATCGCAACAGGTAGCAATCAGCCCCAGCATTTT
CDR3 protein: CASSIATGSNQPQHF

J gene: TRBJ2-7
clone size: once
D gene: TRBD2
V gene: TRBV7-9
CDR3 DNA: TGTGCCAGCAGCCCAGCGGGGGGGCCAGTCGAGCAGTACTTC
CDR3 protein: CASSPAGGPVEQYF

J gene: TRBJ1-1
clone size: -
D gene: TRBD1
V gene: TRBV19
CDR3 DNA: TGTGCCAGTAGTATAGTGGCAGGGGGCCCTGAAGCTTTCTTT
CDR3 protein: CASSIVAGGPEAFF

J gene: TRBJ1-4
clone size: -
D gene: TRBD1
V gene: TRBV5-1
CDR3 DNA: TGCGCCAGCAGCTTAATAGGGGGCACTAATGAAAAACTGTTTTTT
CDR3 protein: CASSLIGGTNEKLFF

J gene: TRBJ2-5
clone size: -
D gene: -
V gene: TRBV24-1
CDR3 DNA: TGTGCCACCAGTGATTCCCAGGGTAGGAGGGTACGTGAGACCCAGTACTTC
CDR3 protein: CATSDSQGRRVRETQYF

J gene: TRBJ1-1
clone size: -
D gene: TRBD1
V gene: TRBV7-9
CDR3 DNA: TGTGCCAGCAGCTGGGGACAGCTGAACACTGAAGCTTTCTTT
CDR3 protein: CASSWGQLNTEAFF

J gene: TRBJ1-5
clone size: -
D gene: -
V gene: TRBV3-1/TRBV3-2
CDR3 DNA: TGTGCCAGCAGCCAAGTCGCAGGGAATCAGCCCCAGCATTTT
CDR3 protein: CASSQVAGNQPQHF

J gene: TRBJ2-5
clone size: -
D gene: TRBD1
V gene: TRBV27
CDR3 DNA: TGTGCCAGCAGTCGGACAGGAAGAGAGACCCAGTACTTC
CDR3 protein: CASSRTGRETQYF